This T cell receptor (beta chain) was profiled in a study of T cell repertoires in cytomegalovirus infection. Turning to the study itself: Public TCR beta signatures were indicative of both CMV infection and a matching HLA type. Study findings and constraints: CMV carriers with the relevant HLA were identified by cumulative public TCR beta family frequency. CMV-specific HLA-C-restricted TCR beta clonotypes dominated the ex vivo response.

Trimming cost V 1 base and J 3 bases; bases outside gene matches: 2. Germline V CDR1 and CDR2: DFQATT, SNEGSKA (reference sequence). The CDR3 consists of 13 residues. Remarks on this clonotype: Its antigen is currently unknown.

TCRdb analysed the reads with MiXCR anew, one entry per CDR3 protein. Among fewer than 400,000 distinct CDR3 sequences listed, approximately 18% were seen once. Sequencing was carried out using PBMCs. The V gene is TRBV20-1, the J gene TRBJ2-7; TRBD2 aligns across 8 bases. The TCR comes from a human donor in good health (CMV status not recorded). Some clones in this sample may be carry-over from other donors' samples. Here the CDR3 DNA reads TGCAGTGCTAGAGTAGCGGGGCGCTACGAGCAGTACTTC. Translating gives CSARVAGRYEQYF.